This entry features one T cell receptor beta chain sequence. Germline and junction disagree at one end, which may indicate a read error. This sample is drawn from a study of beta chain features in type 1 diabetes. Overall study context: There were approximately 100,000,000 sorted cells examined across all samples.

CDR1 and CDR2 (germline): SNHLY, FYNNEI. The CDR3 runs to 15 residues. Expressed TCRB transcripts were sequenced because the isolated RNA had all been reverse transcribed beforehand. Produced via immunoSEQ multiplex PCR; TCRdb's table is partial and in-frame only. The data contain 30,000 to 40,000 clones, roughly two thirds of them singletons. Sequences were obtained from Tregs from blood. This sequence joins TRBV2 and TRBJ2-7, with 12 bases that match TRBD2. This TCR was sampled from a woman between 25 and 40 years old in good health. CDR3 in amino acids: CASSNPTSGGYERYF. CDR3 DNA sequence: TGTGCCAGCAGCAATCCGACTAGCGGGGGCTACGAGCGGTACTTC. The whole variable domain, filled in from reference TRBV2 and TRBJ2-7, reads EPEVTQTPSHQVTQMGQEVILRCVPISNHLYFYWYRQILGQKVEFLVSFYNNEISEKSEIFDDQFSVERPDGSNFTLKIRSTKLEDSAMYFCASSNPTSGGYERYFGPGTRLTVT.